The present T cell receptor beta chain was sequenced within a study of T cell changes during pregnancy in multiple sclerosis. The assay was immunoSEQ multiplex PCR, and TCRdb's table has in-frame clones only and misses some. The repertoire holds approximately 100,000 clones, with roughly nine tenths as singletons. The sequence was obtained from a female donor with multiple sclerosis, enrolled in a pregnancy study. This specimen consisted of peripheral blood, obtained before pregnancy.

CDR3 DNA sequence: TGTGCTAGTGGTTTGGTATGCGGGAGAGCCTCCTACGAGCAGTACTTC. This gives the protein CASGLVCGRASYEQYF. The chain combines TRBV12-5 with TRBJ2-7; 7 bases fit TRBD2. V lost 0 bases and J lost 0; bases outside the gene matches: 5. The CDR3 is made up of 16 amino acids. Germline V lookup: CDR1 LGHNT, CDR2 FRNRAP.